This T cell receptor (beta chain) was recorded in a study of blood T cell repertoires in COVID-19. Study background: The cDNA or gDNA used as material had been derived from T cells, B-cell-depleted T cells, or PBMCs.

In the authors' methods: Estimation of nucleated cell counts relied on the amplification of reference gene primers. Libraries were prepared by immunoSEQ multiplex PCR; TCRdb keeps only in-frame clonotypes and omits some of them. D and trimming come from the DNA, and the V and J calls and clone size come from that table. Of about 290,000 clones in the sample, 86% were seen once. This clonotype was obtained from a woman aged 30 to 39 with active or convalescent COVID-19. The sequenced sample was peripheral blood.

The CDR3 sequence: CASSYGQVEGIQYF. Written as DNA, the CDR3 is TGCGCCAGCAGCTACGGACAGGTGGAGGGCATTCAGTACTTC. This sequence joins TRBV5-1 and TRBJ2-4, with a tentative D call TRBD1 (7 bases). The CDR3 totals 14 residues. The V end was cut by 3 bases, the J end by 9 bases, with 16 bases between. CDR1 and CDR2 from the germline V gene are SGHRS and YFSETQ.